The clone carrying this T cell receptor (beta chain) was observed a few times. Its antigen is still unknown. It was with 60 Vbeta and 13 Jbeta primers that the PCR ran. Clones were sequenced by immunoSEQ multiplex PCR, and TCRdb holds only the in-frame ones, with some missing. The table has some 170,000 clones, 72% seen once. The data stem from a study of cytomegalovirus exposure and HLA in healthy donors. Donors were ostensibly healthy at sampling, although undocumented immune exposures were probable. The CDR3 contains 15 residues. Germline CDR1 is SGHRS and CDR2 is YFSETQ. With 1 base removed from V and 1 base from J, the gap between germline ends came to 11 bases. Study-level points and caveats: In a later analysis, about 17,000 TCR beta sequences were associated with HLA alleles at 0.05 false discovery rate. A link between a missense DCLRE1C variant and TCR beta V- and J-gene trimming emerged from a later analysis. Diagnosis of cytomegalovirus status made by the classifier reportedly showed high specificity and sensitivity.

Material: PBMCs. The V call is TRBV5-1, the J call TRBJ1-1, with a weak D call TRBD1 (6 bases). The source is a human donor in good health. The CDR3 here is CASSLSGDENTEAFF. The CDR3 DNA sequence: TGCGCCAGCAGCTTGTCAGGGGACGAGAACACTGAAGCTTTCTTT.